These 20 T cell receptor beta chains share one sample of origin, sequenced in a study of blood T cell repertoires in COVID-19 (TCRdb year 2020). The library relied on the immunoSEQ multiplex PCR assay. The table was pulled from immuneACCESS by TCRdb, which kept in-frame rearrangements only. Such tables lose some clones; where checked, under half of the loss comes from unresolved V genes, and the rest has no known cause. Recorded for this sample are approximately 240,000 clones; around four fifths of them occurred a single time. The ten largest clones represent approximately 6.3% of the sample. The specimen sequenced was peripheral blood. Receptors were obtained from a woman in her sixties with active or convalescent COVID-19.

The table lists this clone with a few counts. The chain recombines TRBV27 with TRBJ1-6; no definite D call. V was pared by 5 bases and J by 13 bases, with 18 bases between. Germline values: CDR1 MNHEY, CDR2 SMNVEV (reference sequence). CDR3 length: 14 amino acids. The CDR3 region is CASSPEPRPYPLHF. CDR3 DNA: TGTGCCAGCAGTCCCGAGCCCAGGCCCTACCCCCTCCACTTT.

The chain carries TRBV27 and TRBJ1-5; D uncertain. The CDR3 is 17 amino acids. The germline gives CDR1 MNHEY, CDR2 SMNVEV (reference sequence). V dropped 6 bases and J dropped 5 bases, with 23 bases sitting between them. For the CDR3, the DNA is TGTGCCAGCAGCCCCTCCCGGACTCAGGTTGATGATCAGCCCCAGCATTTT. This sequence encodes CASSPSRTQVDDQPQHF.

The V call is TRBV12-3 or TRBV12-4, the J call TRBJ1-1; D gene unclear. The ends were cut back, 2 bases at V and 4 bases at J, with 8 bases in the middle. The CDR3 contains 13 residues. CDR3 DNA: TGTGCCAGCAGTTTATCCCCCATCACTGAAGCTTTCTTT. It is translated as CASSLSPITEAFF.

The V and J genes are TRBV12-3 or TRBV12-4 and TRBJ2-2; 8 bases match TRBD1. Trimming removed 4 bases from V and 5 bases from J; junction bases left unmatched: 0. The CDR3 spans 13 residues. The CDR3 loop is CASSWTGTGELFF. CDR3 bases: TGTGCCAGCAGTTGGACAGGGACCGGGGAGCTGTTTTTT.

The rearrangement uses TRBV19 and TRBJ1-6; D not certain. Germline CDR1 reads LNHDA; CDR2 reads SQIVND (reference sequence). Trimming took off 4 bases at V and 0 bases at J, with 13 bases between the two ends. This CDR3 contains 17 residues. The CDR3 sequence: CASSTRMQTSYNSPLHF. CDR3 coding DNA: TGTGCCAGTAGTACCAGGATGCAAACCTCCTATAATTCACCCCTCCACTTT.

CDR3 in DNA: TGTGCCAGTAGTACTCTGCCCCAGCGGGAGGGCCGCGATGAGCAGTTCTTC. It encodes CASSTLPQREGRDEQFF. V usage is TRBV19 and J usage is TRBJ2-1, with 10 positions matching TRBD2. This CDR3 is built from 17 residues. The germline V gene has CDR1 LNHDA and CDR2 SQIVND (reference sequence). The V gene end was trimmed by 4 bases and the J gene end by 8 bases; junction bases not matched to a gene: 14.

This chain uses TRBV10-2 with TRBJ1-2, with 10 bases matching TRBD1. Germline-derived CDR1 and CDR2 are WSHSY and SAAADI. This CDR3 comprises 14 residues. V dropped 6 bases and J dropped 7; count of bases not matched to a gene: 8. CDR3 region: CASRNWGTGVGYTF. CDR3 sequence (DNA): TGCGCCAGCAGGAATTGGGGGACAGGGGTTGGCTACACCTTC.

V usage is TRBV5-1 and J usage is TRBJ2-1; 10 bases are shared with TRBD1. V lost 4 bases, J lost 6 bases, and 16 bases stayed unmatched. Germline values: CDR1 SGHRS, CDR2 YFSETQ. This CDR3 region has 18 residues. The CDR3 coding sequence is TGCGCCAGCAGCCGGGACAGGGGTCTGGCGGGATTGGTCAATGAGCAGTTCTTC. Encoded protein: CASSRDRGLAGLVNEQFF.

V usage is TRBV6-2 or TRBV6-3 and J usage is TRBJ2-1; D unclear. Trimming cost V 4 bases and J 6 bases, with 4 bases left between them. Germline V gene sequence: CDR1 MNHEY, CDR2 SVGEGT. The CDR3 consists of 11 residues. The CDR3, as DNA: TGTGCCAGCAGTTTCAGCAATGAGCAGTTCTTC. This sequence encodes CASSFSNEQFF.

The gene calls are TRBV19 and TRBJ2-5; 13 nucleotides match TRBD2. CDR3 length: 16 amino acids. The germline V gene encodes CDR1 LNHDA and CDR2 SQIVND (reference sequence). Unmatched junction bases numbered 4, after V lost 4 bases and J lost 2 bases. Here the CDR3 DNA reads TGTGCCAGTAGTACGCCGGGACTAGCGGGACAAGAGACCCAGTACTTC. It codes for CASSTPGLAGQETQYF.

This clone appeared a few times. The chain recombines TRBV5-1 with TRBJ2-7; 11 positions match TRBD1. The CDR3 has 17 residues. Germline trimming cut 4 bases from V and 7 bases from J; bases unmatched to any gene: 16. The germline CDR1 and CDR2 sequences are SGHRS and YFSETQ. The CDR3 DNA sequence: TGCGCCAGCAGCCCCCAGCACTCCGGGACAGGGGGGCCGGAGCAGTACTTC. It yields the protein CASSPQHSGTGGPEQYF.

The chain has TRBV29-1 and TRBJ1-2; the match to TRBD1 covers 7 bases. The CDR3 covers 12 residues. V shed 3 bases, J shed 8 bases, and the junction held 6 bases outside the gene matches. CDR1 SQVTM and CDR2 ANQGSEA come from the germline V gene. In DNA, the CDR3 is TGCAGCGTTGAGACAGGGAGTCGAGGCTACACCTTC. As protein: CSVETGSRGYTF.

The genes are TRBV16 and TRBJ2-7; TRBD1 matches at 9 bases. CDR1 KGHSY and CDR2 FQNENV come from the germline V gene. This CDR3 contains 15 residues. J gave up 5 bases and V 0 bases, and 5 bases lay outside the gene matches. CDR3 bases: TGTGCCAGCAGCCAATCCTGGACAGGGGACAACGAGCAGTACTTC. Translation gives CASSQSWTGDNEQYF.

The chain has TRBV29-1 and TRBJ2-1; perhaps TRBD2 as D (7 bases). Trimming left V 3 bases short and J 8 bases short, with 20 bases between. CDR1 SQVTM and CDR2 ANQGSEA come from the germline V gene. This CDR3 is 15 amino acids long. The CDR3 region has the DNA TGCAGCGTTGACCCCTTAGGGGGGGGAGAACATGAGCAGTTCTTC. As protein: CSVDPLGGGEHEQFF.

This rearrangement joins TRBV6-1 to TRBJ1-5; no clear D gene. Trimming pared 2 bases from V and 1 base from J, leaving 6 bases between. Germline values: CDR1 MNHNS, CDR2 SASEGT. The CDR3 runs to 14 residues. As DNA, the CDR3 is TGTGCCAGCAGTGAACAGGTCAGCAATCAGCCCCAGCATTTT. Translated, it gives CASSEQVSNQPQHF.

There are a few counts of this clone. This chain uses TRBV7-8 with TRBJ1-2; D is possibly TRBD1 (6 bases). Deletions cut 5 bases from V and 4 bases from J, with 20 bases between. Germline assignment: CDR1 SGHVS and CDR2 FQNEAQ. The CDR3 loop spans 16 amino acids. The CDR3 region has the DNA TGTGCCAGCAGCCCCCGGGAGGGGGTTTCCCTCTATGGCTACACCTTC. Its translation is CASSPREGVSLYGYTF.

The chain combines TRBV7-2 with TRBJ1-1; 7 nucleotides agree with TRBD1. CDR1 SGHTA and CDR2 FQGNSA come from the germline V gene. J lost 4 bases, V lost 1 base, and 9 bases had no gene match. The CDR3 length is 16 residues. The chain's CDR3 is CASSLEVWQGGTEAFF. Here the CDR3 DNA reads TGTGCCAGCAGCTTAGAGGTGTGGCAGGGGGGCACTGAAGCTTTCTTT.

V is TRBV2 and J is TRBJ2-5; D perhaps matches TRBD1 (5 bases). Germline V lookup: CDR1 SNHLY, CDR2 FYNNEI. V was trimmed by 4 bases and J by 2 bases, leaving 17 bases between them. The CDR3 totals 16 residues. The CDR3 DNA reads TGTGCCAGCAGTGGAGGACACCTCCTGGAACAAGAGACCCAGTACTTC. Protein: CASSGGHLLEQETQYF.

This clone was detected only a few times. The rearrangement links TRBV4-1 to TRBJ1-3; 7 bases are a match to TRBD1. The V and J ends lost 1 base and 7 bases, in that order; junction bases with no gene match: 10. CDR3 length: 16 residues. CDR1 MGHRA and CDR2 YSYEKL come from the germline V gene. The CDR3 nucleotides read TGCGCCAGCAGCCAAGGGGAGATGGGACAGTGGAACACCATATATTTT. Its translation is CASSQGEMGQWNTIYF.

The CDR3, as DNA: TGTGCCAGTGGCCACCCCCGGGACGGGGAGCTGTTTTTT. Translation: CASGHPRDGELFF. This chain links TRBV19 with TRBJ2-2; a weak D match, TRBD2 (5 bases). Trimming stripped 8 bases from V and 7 bases from J, with 14 bases between. CDR3 length: 13 amino acids. Germline CDR1 reads LNHDA; CDR2 reads SQIVND (reference sequence).